Detailed here is one TCR beta chain. Germline CDR1 SGHRS, CDR2 YFSETQ. V was cut by 0 bases and J by 3 bases, with 7 bases left in between. The CDR3 is 13 amino acids. These data are taken from a study of blood T cell repertoires in COVID-19. Profiling relied on immunoSEQ multiplex PCR, and the TCRdb table lists in-frame clones only, not all of them. This table holds roughly 180,000 clones, under 85% found once. The sequenced sample consisted of peripheral blood. This TCR came from a man at least 80 years old with COVID-19, enrolled during active disease. The chain couples TRBV5-1 to TRBJ2-7; D possibly corresponds to TRBD1 (5 bases). The CDR3 region has the DNA TGCGCCAGCAGCTTGGAGACAGACTACGAGCAGTACTTC. Its protein is CASSLETDYEQYF.